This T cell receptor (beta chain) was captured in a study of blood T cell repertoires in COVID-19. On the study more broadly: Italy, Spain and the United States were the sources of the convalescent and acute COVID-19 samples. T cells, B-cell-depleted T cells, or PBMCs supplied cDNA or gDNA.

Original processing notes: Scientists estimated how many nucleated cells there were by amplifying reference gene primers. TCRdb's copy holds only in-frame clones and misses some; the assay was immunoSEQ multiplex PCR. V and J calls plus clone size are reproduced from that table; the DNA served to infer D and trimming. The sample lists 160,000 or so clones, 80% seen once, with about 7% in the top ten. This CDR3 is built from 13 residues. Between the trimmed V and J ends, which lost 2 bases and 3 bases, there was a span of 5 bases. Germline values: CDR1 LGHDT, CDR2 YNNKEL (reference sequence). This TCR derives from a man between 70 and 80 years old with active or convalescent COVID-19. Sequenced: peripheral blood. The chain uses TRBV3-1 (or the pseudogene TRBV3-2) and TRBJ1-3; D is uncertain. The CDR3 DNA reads TGTGCCAGCAGCCAATTTCTTGGAAACACCATATATTTT. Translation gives CASSQFLGNTIYF.